Following are 26 T cell receptor beta chains from one sample sequenced in a study of blood T cell repertoires in COVID-19. Clones were read by immunoSEQ multiplex PCR, and TCRdb kept only the in-frame ones, dropping some. Of around 250,000 clones listed, approximately 82% are singletons. Sequences were obtained from peripheral blood. The receptors were gathered from a woman aged 18-29 years with acute or convalescent COVID-19.

This clone has just one count. Here the CDR3 DNA reads TGTGCCATCGGGGGCACGGAGGAGGGCTACACCTTC. As protein: CAIGGTEEGYTF. The genes are TRBV10-3 and TRBJ1-2, with D perhaps matching TRBD1 (6 bases). The CDR3 length is 12 residues. Germline V gene data show CDR1 as ENHRY and CDR2 as SYGVKD. V was cut by 8 bases and J by 8 bases, with 15 bases left in between.

The V and J genes are TRBV7-6 and TRBJ1-5, with D possibly being TRBD1 (5 bases). The CDR3 length is 16 residues. V dropped 3 bases and J dropped 2 bases, with 14 bases sitting between them. Germline lookup yields CDR1 SGHVS and CDR2 FNYEAQ. The CDR3 nucleotides read TGTGCCAGCAGCTTGGTCATTCAGGGTTGCAATCAGCCCCAGCATTTT. This translates into CASSLVIQGCNQPQHF.

This chain links TRBV27 with TRBJ1-1; possible D gene TRBD1, 5 bases. The CDR3 spans 15 residues. The V end lost 1 base, the J end lost 3 bases, and 12 bases lay between the germline ends. CDR1 and CDR2 from the germline V gene are MNHEY and SMNVEV (reference sequence). CDR3 loop: CASSLLGGRDTEAFF. CDR3 sequence (DNA): TGTGCCAGCAGTTTATTGGGGGGGAGAGACACTGAAGCTTTCTTT.

This clone was seen a few times. V gene TRBV5-5 combines with J gene TRBJ1-5; 8 bases align to TRBD1. The CDR3 is 15 amino acids. The junction had 9 bases not matched to a gene; V was cut back by 5 bases and J by 5 bases. Germline values: CDR1 SGHKS, CDR2 YYEKEE (reference sequence). CDR3 in amino acids: CASSPTGGLDQPQHF. The CDR3 DNA follows: TGTGCCAGCAGTCCCACAGGGGGGTTAGATCAGCCCCAGCATTTT.

The rearrangement links TRBV28 to TRBJ2-7; 7 positions agree with TRBD2. J was trimmed by 3 bases and V by 5 bases; bases with no gene match: 4. The germline gives CDR1 MDHEN, CDR2 SYDVKM. The CDR3 is made up of 13 amino acids. The chain's CDR3 is CASSRLAFYEQYF. CDR3 sequence (DNA): TGTGCCAGCAGTCGACTAGCCTTCTACGAGCAGTACTTC.

This clone showed up just a few times. The same CDR3 is also encoded by other DNA sequences in this sample. DNA of the CDR3: TGTGCCAGCTCACCACTTGGGACAGGCATGAACACTGAAGCTTTCTTT. Protein sequence: CASSPLGTGMNTEAFF. V usage is TRBV18 and J usage is TRBJ1-1; TRBD1 matches 8 bases. CDR3 length: 16 residues. Germline V lookup: CDR1 KGHSH, CDR2 LQKENI. V lost 1 base to trimming and J lost 0 bases; unmatched junction nucleotides: 4.

The CDR3 reads CASSVGEATEAFF. CDR3 DNA sequence: TGTGCCAGCAGCGTCGGGGAGGCCACTGAAGCTTTCTTT. The chain is built from TRBV9 and TRBJ1-1, with D uncertain. Germline V gene sequence: CDR1 SGDLS, CDR2 YYNGEE. This CDR3 has 13 amino acids. Trimming took off 2 bases at V and 4 bases at J, with 9 bases between the two ends.

This chain links TRBV28 with TRBJ2-2; perhaps TRBD2 as D (5 bases). Germline CDR1 MDHEN, CDR2 SYDVKM. The CDR3 consists of 17 residues. V was pared by 6 bases and J by 5 bases, with 22 bases between. CDR3 sequence (DNA): TGTGCCAGCAGAACACCGGGGATTAGCTGGAGGACCGGGGAGCTGTTTTTT. It yields the protein CASRTPGISWRTGELFF.

The rearrangement links TRBV7-9 to TRBJ1-1; 7 bases are shared with TRBD1. The CDR3 sequence is 14 residues long. With V trimmed by 5 bases and J by 2 bases, 5 bases remained unmatched. Per the germline V gene, CDR1 is SEHNR and CDR2 is FQNEAQ (reference sequence). In DNA, the CDR3 is TGTGCCAGCAGCGCGGACAGGCGTAACACTGAAGCTTTCTTT. This codes for CASSADRRNTEAFF. Full variable domain (rest looked up from reference TRBV7-9 and TRBJ1-1): DTGVSQNPRHKITKRGQNVTFRCDPISEHNRLYWYRQTLGQGPEFLTYFQNEAQLEKSRLLSDRFSAERPKGSFSTLEIQRTEQGDSAMYLCASSADRRNTEAFFGQGTRLTVV.

The chain has TRBV10-3 and TRBJ2-1; TRBD2 agrees at 7 bases. V lost 5 bases and J lost 3; bases outside the gene matches: 7. This CDR3 is built from 15 residues. From germline, CDR1 is ENHRY and CDR2 SYGVKD. The CDR3 DNA sequence: TGTGCCATCAGTACTAGCGCCCAAATCTACAATGAGCAGTTCTTC. It encodes CAISTSAQIYNEQFF.

The chain employs TRBV29-1 and TRBJ2-3, with D perhaps TRBD1 (6 bases). Deletions cut 8 bases from V and 3 bases from J, with 15 bases between. Germline assignment: CDR1 SQVTM and CDR2 ANQGSEA. This CDR3 has 13 residues. The DNA for the CDR3 is TGCAGCCTGACAGGCCTGGGTACAGATACGCAGTATTTT. Its protein product is CSLTGLGTDTQYF.

The rearrangement links TRBV21-1 to TRBJ2-1; the table's D call, TRBD2, has no DNA check behind it. TRBV21-1 is a pseudogene segment. The CDR3 covers 20 residues. DNA of the CDR3: TGTGCCAGCAGCAAAGCAGTGGGGGGACTAGCGGGGAGCTCCTACAATGAGCAGTTCTTC. As protein: CASSKAVGGLAGSSYNEQFF.

This chain connects TRBV27 to TRBJ2-1, with 11 bases that match TRBD1. The ends lost 5 bases at V and 3 bases at J; junction bases unmatched: 3. Germline assignment: CDR1 MNHEY and CDR2 SMNVEV (reference sequence). CDR3 length: 15 amino acids. This CDR3 is CASSAGTGGYNEQFF. CDR3 sequence (DNA): TGTGCCAGCAGTGCCGGGACAGGGGGCTACAATGAGCAGTTCTTC.

This chain joins TRBV28 and TRBJ2-7; the match to TRBD2 covers 8 bases. V lost 2 bases, J lost 2 bases, and 2 bases stayed unmatched. The germline CDR1 and CDR2 sequences are MDHEN and SYDVKM. The CDR3 has 14 residues. The CDR3 bases are TGTGCCAGCAGTTTAGCGGGAGGTGCCTACGAGCAGTACTTC. It encodes CASSLAGGAYEQYF.

This clone was observed a single time. This chain links TRBV20-1 with TRBJ2-7; TRBD1 aligns across 10 bases. Looked up from germline, CDR1 is DFQATT and CDR2 is SNEGSKA (reference sequence). Trimming removed 3 bases from V and 7 bases from J; junction bases left unmatched: 9. The CDR3 is 14 residues long. The CDR3 here is CSASDRGLNEEQYF. Here the CDR3 DNA reads TGCAGTGCTAGTGACAGGGGGCTGAATGAGGAGCAGTACTTC.

The rearrangement joins TRBV7-8 to TRBJ1-4; D remains ambiguous. Per germline, CDR1 SGHVS and CDR2 FQNEAQ. Deletions cut 4 bases from V and 6 bases from J, with 15 bases between. CDR3 length: 15 residues. Here the CDR3 reads CASSSRPTEDEKLFF. The CDR3 coding sequence is TGTGCCAGCAGCTCACGGCCGACGGAGGATGAAAAACTGTTTTTT.

The chain employs TRBV5-1 and TRBJ1-2; D is unresolved. CDR1 is SGHRS, CDR2 YFSETQ, per germline. V shed 1 base and J shed 4 bases, with 8 bases lying between them. This CDR3 comprises 13 residues. The chain's CDR3 is CASSLRAGYGYTF. The CDR3 nucleotides are TGCGCCAGCAGCTTGCGGGCGGGCTATGGCTACACCTTC.

The chain links TRBV3-1 (or the pseudogene TRBV3-2) to TRBJ2-2, with 7 bases aligning to TRBD2. Germline assignment: CDR1 LGHDT and CDR2 YNNKEL (reference sequence). The V gene end was trimmed by 4 bases and the J gene end by 5 bases; junction bases not matched to a gene: 10. The CDR3 has 16 residues. CDR3 in amino acids: CASSPREGIRTGELFF. In nucleotides, the CDR3 is TGTGCCAGCAGCCCGAGGGAGGGGATTAGAACCGGGGAGCTGTTTTTT.

This sequence joins TRBV19 and TRBJ2-7, with D possibly matching TRBD2 (7 bases). Germline lookup yields CDR1 LNHDA and CDR2 SQIVND (reference sequence). The length of the CDR3 is 15 residues. Trimming stripped 2 bases from V and 3 bases from J, with 14 bases between. The CDR3 is CASSISRGALYEQYF. In DNA, the CDR3 is TGTGCCAGTAGTATATCTCGGGGGGCCCTCTACGAGCAGTACTTC.

This clone has just a few counts. The chain employs TRBV28 and TRBJ1-4; tentative D call: TRBD1 (6 bases). V gave up 9 bases and J gave up 7 bases, with 15 bases separating them. This CDR3 comprises 13 residues. CDR1 is MDHEN, CDR2 SYDVKM, per germline. CDR3 region: CASHGGPFEKLFF. The CDR3 coding sequence is TGTGCCAGTCACGGGGGGCCATTTGAAAAACTGTTTTTT.

This chain uses TRBV7-9 with TRBJ1-1; 8 nucleotides align to TRBD1. Per germline, CDR1 SEHNR and CDR2 FQNEAQ (reference sequence). The CDR3 covers 12 residues. V lost 5 bases and J lost 11; bases outside the gene matches: 7. CDR3 nucleotides: TGTGCCAGCAGCCCCCCGACAGGGGACGCTTTCTTT. Translating gives CASSPPTGDAFF.

The J gene is TRBJ2-6, the V gene TRBV4-2, with unresolved D. CDR1 and CDR2 from the germline V gene are LGHNA and YNFKEQ. This CDR3 has 15 residues. V gave up 4 bases and J gave up 0 bases, with 7 bases separating them. The CDR3 DNA reads TGTGCCAGCAGCCCACCTAGCTCTGGGGCCAACGTCCTGACTTTC. It is translated as CASSPPSSGANVLTF.

The table lists this clone with a count of one. The chain links TRBV27 to TRBJ2-1; 7 bases fit TRBD2. Trimming cost V 9 bases and J 3 bases; bases outside gene matches: 8. The CDR3 has 14 amino acids. Per the germline V gene, CDR1 is MNHEY and CDR2 is SMNVEV (reference sequence). CDR3 residues: CASQSGGGYNEQFF. CDR3 nucleotides: TGTGCCAGTCAGAGCGGCGGGGGCTACAATGAGCAGTTCTTC.

The J gene is TRBJ1-4, the V gene TRBV5-8, with D possibly TRBD1 on 6 matching bases. Germline CDR1 is SGHTS and CDR2 is YDEGEE. Trimming pared 4 bases from V and 8 bases from J, leaving 18 bases between. The CDR3 has 15 residues. The CDR3 protein is CASSSRGAGKEKLFF. The CDR3 DNA is TGTGCCAGCAGCAGCCGGGGGGCGGGAAAAGAAAAACTGTTTTTT.

V is TRBV3-1 (or the pseudogene TRBV3-2) and J is TRBJ2-5; 8 nucleotides align to TRBD2. The CDR3 loop spans 14 amino acids. CDR1 LGHDT and CDR2 YNNKEL come from the germline V gene (reference sequence). Trimming at V came to 2 bases and at J to 4 bases, leaving 3 bases not matched to a gene. The chain's CDR3 is CASSQTSGPETQYF. The DNA for the CDR3 is TGTGCCAGCAGCCAAACTAGCGGTCCAGAGACCCAGTACTTC.

The chain employs TRBV19 and TRBJ1-6; the match to TRBD1 covers 10 bases. In germline, CDR1 is LNHDA, CDR2 SQIVND (reference sequence). This CDR3 region has 17 residues. With V trimmed by 6 bases and J by 7 bases, 12 bases remained unmatched. The CDR3 nucleotides read TGTGCCAGTAGCCGAATACTGCCGGGACAGGGGAATTCACCCCTCCACTTT. Protein product: CASSRILPGQGNSPLHF.